The clone carrying this T cell receptor (beta chain) was observed at least ten times. Germline CDR1 and CDR2: DFQATT and SNEGSKA (reference sequence). The CDR3 runs to 12 residues. Each CDR3 protein gets one entry after TCRdb re-called the 5' RACE reads with MiXCR. The table records more than 75,000 distinct CDR3 sequences, 3% to 4.5% of them present only once. The data were obtained in a study of neurological immune-mediated disorders. Study overall: Within the group of around 35 multiple sclerosis patients, approximately 30 were relapsing-remitting, while 3 were secondary progressive.

The TCR comes from a woman in her 50s with multiple sclerosis. The specimen was PBMCs. This sequence joins TRBV20-1 and TRBJ2-7; 9 positions match TRBD1. CDR3 DNA sequence: TGCAGGACAGGGGGTTCCCCCTACGAGCAGTACTTC. This codes for CRTGGSPYEQYF.